Listed below are T cell receptor beta chains from one sample, sequenced in a study of control samples from healthy donors and cancer patients. Sequencing was performed with immunoSEQ multiplex PCR; in TCRdb, only in-frame clones are kept and a portion is missing. The sample lists 100,000 or so clones, approximately 90% seen once, with about 7.8% in the top ten. The specimen sequenced was blood. The source of these receptors is a man aged 25 to 40 in good health. CDR3s include the opening cysteine and the closing phenylalanine or tryptophan. A D gene is named only where the DNA matches it firmly. Expanded clones are given a class, and other clones once, few, many or no size at all.

clone_size j_call v_call d_call cdr3_nt cdr3_aa
. TRBJ1-5 TRBV6-1 TRBD1 TGTGCCAGCAGTGGGTCCCAGGGGACAGCGTATAGCAATCAGCCCCAGCATTTT CASSGSQGTAYSNQPQHF
. TRBJ2-1 TRBV15 TRBD2 TGTGCCACCAGCAGGCCTCTACTCAGCGGGAACCCCTACAATGAGCAGTTCTTC CATSRPLLSGNPYNEQFF
. TRBJ2-1 TRBV28 TRBD1 TGTGCCAGCACCTCCGCCGGGACAGCGAGCTCCTACAATGAGCAGTTCTTC CASTSAGTASSYNEQFF
. TRBJ1-2 TRBV5-4 . TGTGCCAGCAGCTCTGGGACGGTCGGCTATGGCTACACCTTC CASSSGTVGYGYTF
. TRBJ2-7 TRBV19 . TGTGCCAGTAGTATGTCGGTAACCTACAGCTCCTACGAGCAGTACTTC CASSMSVTYSSYEQYF
. TRBJ2-2 TRBV7-9 . TGTGCCAGCAGCTTATTCGAGGGGGGCCGAACCGGGGAGCTGTTTTTT CASSLFEGGRTGELFF
. TRBJ1-2 TRBV6-4 . TGTGCCAGCAGTGGAGATACAGGCTATGGCTACACCTTC CASSGDTGYGYTF
. TRBJ1-2 TRBV10-3 . TGTGCCATCAGTGCGGGTCAGCACACATATGGCTACACCTTC CAISAGQHTYGYTF
. TRBJ2-2 TRBV30 . TGTGCCCGGCACTCCAGCACCCGAGGTGTCACCGGGGAGCTGTTTTTT CARHSSTRGVTGELFF
few TRBJ2-5 TRBV27 . TGTGCCAGCAGGGAGGAGGACACGATAGATGAAACCCAGTACTTC CASREEDTIDETQYF
. TRBJ1-1 TRBV6-5 . TGTGCCGCCGGGGCGTTGAACACTGAAGCTTTCTTT CAAGALNTEAFF
. TRBJ2-1 TRBV12-3/TRBV12-4 . TGTGCCAGCAGTTTTGATTCCACAGACCAGTTCTTC CASSFDSTDQFF
few TRBJ1-2 TRBV6-5 . TGTGCCAGCAGTTACTCGAGGCAGGGACGTGGCTACACCTTC CASSYSRQGRGYTF
once TRBJ1-2 TRBV4-2 . TGTGCCAGCAGCCAGGAGACTTTGTATGGCTACACCTTC CASSQETLYGYTF
. TRBJ2-7 TRBV5-5 . TGTGCCAGCAGCCCCGGGTGGGGGGCCTACGAGCAGTACTTC CASSPGWGAYEQYF
. TRBJ2-3 TRBV2 TRBD2 TGTGCCAGCCGGGAACTAGCGGTTATTTTGGATACGCAGTATTTT CASRELAVILDTQYF
. TRBJ1-1 TRBV30 . TGTGCCTGGATCCGTTCCACTGAAGCTTTCTTT CAWIRSTEAFF
. TRBJ1-5 TRBV5-8 . TGTGCCAGCAGCTCGGACAGAAGGCAGCCCCAGCATTTT CASSSDRRQPQHF
. TRBJ2-2 TRBV10-1 . TGCGCCAGCAGCCCCAGGGTGGAAGCCGGGGAGCTGTTTTTT CASSPRVEAGELFF
. TRBJ1-1 TRBV4-1 . TGCGCCAGCAGCCAAGGCATTCAACAGGGACAGAACACTGAAGCTTTCTTT CASSQGIQQGQNTEAFF
many TRBJ1-2 TRBV12-3/TRBV12-4 . TGTGCCAGCAGTCCGGGTCGGATTTATGGCTACACCTTC CASSPGRIYGYTF
. TRBJ2-7 TRBV6-2/TRBV6-3 TRBD1 TGTGCCAGCAGTCGACAGGGATTGATCTACGAGCAGTACTTC CASSRQGLIYEQYF
. TRBJ2-7 TRBV5-5 . TGTGCCAGCAGTATGGCAGGGCACTCCTACGAGCAGTACTTC CASSMAGHSYEQYF
. TRBJ1-3 TRBV24-1 . TGTGCCACCAGTGATTCCCTCTCTGGAAACACCATATATTTT CATSDSLSGNTIYF
. TRBJ1-2 TRBV2 . TGTGCCAGCAGTTATGGCGCTACTAACTATGGCTACACCTTC CASSYGATNYGYTF
once TRBJ2-1 TRBV24-1 . TGTGCCACCAGTGACCCGGGGGTCTACAATGAGCAGTTCTTC CATSDPGVYNEQFF
. TRBJ1-5 TRBV7-2 . TGTGCCAGCAGCTTAGTTCACGATCAGCCCCAGCATTTT CASSLVHDQPQHF
. TRBJ1-1 TRBV25-1 . TGTGCCAGCAGCAGCCCCAGGACGGACACTGAAGCTTTCTTT CASSSPRTDTEAFF
. TRBJ2-2 TRBV7-8 . TGTGCCAGCAGCCGACGCCTCCGGGACGGATCGAACACCGGGGAGCTGTTTTTT CASSRRLRDGSNTGELFF
. TRBJ2-2 TRBV5-1 TRBD2 TGCGCCAGCAGCGCCTTAGCGGGAGGGACCACCGGGGAGCTGTTTTTT CASSALAGGTTGELFF
. TRBJ2-5 TRBV4-3 . TGCGCCAGCAGCCAAGTCTCTGGTGGGCTAGTCGGAGAGACCCAGTACTTC CASSQVSGGLVGETQYF
. TRBJ2-2 TRBV4-1 . TGCGCCAGCAGCCAAGCGGATATGGGGTTCACCGGGGAGCTGTTTTTT CASSQADMGFTGELFF
. TRBJ2-2 TRBV2 TRBD1 TGTGCCAGCAGGGAGGGACAGGGGTCCGGGGAGCTGTTTTTT CASREGQGSGELFF
few TRBJ2-2 TRBV6-1 . TGTGCCAGCAGTGAAAATTGGGGGGCCCCCGGGGAGCTGTTTTTT CASSENWGAPGELFF
. TRBJ1-1 TRBV11-3 . TGTGCCAGCAGCTTTCGGGGGGGCACTGAAGCTTTCTTT CASSFRGGTEAFF
. TRBJ1-3 TRBV24-1 . TGTGCCACCAGTGCCCCGGGACACCCTTCTGGAAACACCATATATTTT CATSAPGHPSGNTIYF
few TRBJ1-2 TRBV9 . TGTGCCAGCAGCCCCCACACCCCTGGAGGCCCCTATGGCTACACCTTC CASSPHTPGGPYGYTF
. TRBJ2-2 TRBV2 TRBD1 TGTGCCAGCAGTGCGGTAGGACAGGGAGCCGGGGAGCTGTTTTTT CASSAVGQGAGELFF
. TRBJ2-7 TRBV6-2/TRBV6-3 TRBD1 TGTGCCAGCAGTGACCAGAAGACAGGGTTGGCCTACGAGCAGTACTTC CASSDQKTGLAYEQYF